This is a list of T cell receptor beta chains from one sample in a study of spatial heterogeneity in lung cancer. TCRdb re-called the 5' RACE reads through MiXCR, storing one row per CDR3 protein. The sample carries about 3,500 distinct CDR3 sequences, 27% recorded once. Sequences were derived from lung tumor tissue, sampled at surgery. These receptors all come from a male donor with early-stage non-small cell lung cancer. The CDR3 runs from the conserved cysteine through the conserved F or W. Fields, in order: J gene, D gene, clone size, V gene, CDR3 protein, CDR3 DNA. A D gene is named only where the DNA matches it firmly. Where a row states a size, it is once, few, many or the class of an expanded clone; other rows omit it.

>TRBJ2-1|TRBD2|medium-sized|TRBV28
CASSEAGTSGYNEQFF
TGTGCCAGCAGTGAAGCCGGGACTAGCGGGTACAATGAGCAGTTCTTC
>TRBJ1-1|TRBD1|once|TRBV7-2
CASSSRGLDTEAFF
TGTGCCAGCAGCTCCAGGGGGCTGGACACTGAAGCTTTCTTT
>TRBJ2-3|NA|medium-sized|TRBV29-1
CSVAGIYTDTQYF
TGCAGCGTTGCGGGGATCTACACAGATACGCAGTATTTT
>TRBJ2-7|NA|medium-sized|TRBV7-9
CASSPHSGGVKSYEQYF
TGTGCCAGCAGCCCCCACAGCGGAGGGGTGAAGTCCTACGAGCAGTACTTC
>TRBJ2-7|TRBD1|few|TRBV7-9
CASSSGTGPYEQYF
TGTGCCAGCAGCTCCGGGACAGGGCCCTACGAGCAGTACTTC
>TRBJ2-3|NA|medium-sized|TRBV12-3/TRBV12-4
CASSPGVSTDTQYF
TGTGCCAGCAGCCCAGGGGTCAGCACAGATACGCAGTATTTT
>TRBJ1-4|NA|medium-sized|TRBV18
CASSPAGRVEKLFF
TGTGCCAGCTCACCGGCAGGGAGGGTTGAAAAACTGTTTTTT
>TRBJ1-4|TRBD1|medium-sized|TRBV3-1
CASGGTGDPFNEKLFF
TGTGCCAGCGGGGGGACAGGGGACCCTTTTAATGAAAAACTGTTTTTT
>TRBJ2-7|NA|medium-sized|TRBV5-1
CASSLVGGPGEQYF
TGCGCCAGCAGCTTGGTCGGAGGCCCTGGCGAGCAGTACTTC
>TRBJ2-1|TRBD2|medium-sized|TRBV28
CASSGLAGGPDEQFF
TGTGCCAGCAGTGGACTAGCGGGAGGGCCTGATGAGCAGTTCTTC
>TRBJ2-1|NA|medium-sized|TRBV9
CASSPNPDGAYNEQFF
TGTGCCAGCAGCCCTAACCCCGACGGTGCTTACAATGAGCAGTTCTTC
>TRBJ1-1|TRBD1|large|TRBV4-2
CASSQGTGLNTEAFF
TGTGCCAGCAGCCAAGGGACAGGGTTGAACACTGAAGCTTTCTTT
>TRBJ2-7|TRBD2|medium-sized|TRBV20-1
CSARTSGRAYEQYF
TGCAGTGCTAGAACTAGCGGGAGGGCCTACGAGCAGTACTTC
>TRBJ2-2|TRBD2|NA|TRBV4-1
CASSQDRWTSGRAGELFF
TGCGCCAGCAGCCAAGATCGGTGGACTAGCGGGAGGGCCGGGGAGCTGTTTTTT
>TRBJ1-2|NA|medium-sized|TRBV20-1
CSALLGVYGYTF
TGCAGTGCTCTATTAGGGGTTTATGGCTACACCTTC
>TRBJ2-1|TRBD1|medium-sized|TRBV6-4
CASSPTGTGYNEQFF
TGTGCCAGCAGCCCCACCGGGACAGGCTACAATGAGCAGTTCTTC
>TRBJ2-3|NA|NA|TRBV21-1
CASLKPWRGYTDTQYF
TGTGCCAGCCTGAAGCCCTGGAGGGGATACACAGATACGCAGTATTTT
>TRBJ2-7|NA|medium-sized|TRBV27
CASSRQGSINEQYF
TGTGCCAGCAGCAGGCAGGGGAGTATAAACGAGCAGTACTTC
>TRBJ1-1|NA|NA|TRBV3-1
CASSQESTFGGAFF
TGTGCCAGCAGCCAAGAAAGCACTTTCGGGGGAGCTTTCTTT
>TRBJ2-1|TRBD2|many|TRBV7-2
CASSLELTSGRQFF
TGTGCCAGCAGCTTAGAGTTGACTAGCGGGAGACAGTTCTTC
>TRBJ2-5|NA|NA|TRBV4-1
CASSQAPQETQYF
TGCGCCAGCAGCCAAGCCCCCCAAGAGACCCAGTACTTC
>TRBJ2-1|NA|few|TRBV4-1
CASSRGPPLAQANEQFF
TGCGCCAGCAGCCGGGGGCCGCCGCTAGCTCAGGCGAATGAGCAGTTCTTC
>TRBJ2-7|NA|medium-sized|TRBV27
CASSSLAAGDYEQYF
TGTGCCAGCAGCTCCCTGGCTGCGGGCGACTACGAGCAGTACTTC
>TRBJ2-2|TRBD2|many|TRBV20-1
CSARGGAGTGELFF
TGCAGTGCTAGGGGAGGGGCAGGGACCGGGGAGCTGTTTTTT
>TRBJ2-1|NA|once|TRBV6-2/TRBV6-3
CASTMDGSSYNEQFF
TGTGCCAGCACCATGGACGGTAGCTCCTACAATGAGCAGTTCTTC
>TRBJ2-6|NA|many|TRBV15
CATSRAGKSGANVLTF
TGTGCCACCAGCAGAGCAGGGAAGTCTGGGGCCAACGTCCTGACTTTC
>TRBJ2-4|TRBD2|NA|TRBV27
CASSSRSSGRTKNIQYF
TGTGCCAGCAGCTCCCGTTCTAGCGGGCGAACCAAAAACATTCAGTACTTC
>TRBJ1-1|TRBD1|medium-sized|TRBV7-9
CASSSPGTANTEAFF
TGTGCCAGCAGTTCCCCCGGGACAGCGAACACTGAAGCTTTCTTT
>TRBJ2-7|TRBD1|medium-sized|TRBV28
CASSSTGTGVWEQYF
TGTGCCAGCAGTTCCACCGGGACAGGGGTTTGGGAGCAGTACTTC
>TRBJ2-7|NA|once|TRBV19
CASSFGLSGFEQYF
TGTGCCAGTAGTTTCGGACTATCCGGCTTCGAGCAGTACTTC
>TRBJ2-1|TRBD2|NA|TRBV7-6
CASSWSGSSYNEQFF
TGTGCCAGCAGCTGGAGCGGGAGCTCCTACAATGAGCAGTTCTTC
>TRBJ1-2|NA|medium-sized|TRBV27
CASSLSGTPNRYGYTF
TGTGCCAGCAGTTTATCCGGGACACCAAATCGGTATGGCTACACCTTC
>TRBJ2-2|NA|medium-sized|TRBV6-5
CASSRTAGRELFF
TGTGCCAGCAGTCGGACCGCTGGAAGGGAGCTGTTTTTT
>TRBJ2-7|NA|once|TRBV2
CASSPWTVSYEQYF
TGTGCCAGCAGTCCCTGGACAGTATCCTACGAGCAGTACTTC
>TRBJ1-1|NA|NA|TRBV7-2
CASSPRVGGTEAFF
TGTGCCAGCAGCCCCAGGGTCGGGGGCACTGAAGCTTTCTTT
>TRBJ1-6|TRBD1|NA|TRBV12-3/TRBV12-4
CASSFDRGNSPLHF
TGTGCCAGCAGTTTTGACAGGGGCAATTCACCCCTCCACTTT